This TCR beta chain was captured by sequencing in a study of blood T cell repertoires in COVID-19. Whole-study context: Spain, Italy and the United States supplied samples that represented acute and convalescent COVID-19. Sample material is recorded as cDNA or gDNA derived from T cells, B-cell-depleted T cells, or PBMCs.

Study processing details: Nucleated cell counts were estimated from reference gene primer amplification. Measured with immunoSEQ multiplex PCR; TCRdb has only the in-frame clones, and not every one. Clone size and the V and J calls come from that table; the DNA yielded D and trimming. Counted here are 95,000 to 150,000 clones, more than 80% occurring once; the ten biggest clones make up about 4.7%. With 5 bases removed from V and 5 bases from J, the gap between germline ends came to 8 bases. CDR3 size: 12 residues. The germline CDR1 and CDR2 sequences are SEHNR and FQNEAQ (reference sequence). This chain links TRBV7-9 with TRBJ2-3; possible D gene TRBD1, 5 bases. The clonotype comes from a middle-aged man with acute or convalescent COVID-19. The sample was peripheral blood. CDR3 DNA: TGTGCCAGCAGCCAAGACAGAGATACGCAGTATTTT. Protein: CASSQDRDTQYF.